This TCR beta chain was found in a study of cytomegalovirus exposure and HLA in healthy donors. The PCR employed 60 Vbeta primers together with 13 Jbeta primers. Some clones are missing from TCRdb's copy, which holds only in-frame ones; the method was immunoSEQ multiplex PCR. The data hold 200,000 to 250,000 clones, with just over 75% observed a single time. Study results and limitations: The study designated over 150 TCR beta chains cytomegalovirus-associated.

Germline V CDR1 and CDR2: KGHSH, LQKENI. V lost 3 bases and J lost 4, with 9 bases in between. This CDR3 spans 13 amino acids. This clone was observed a single time. Its antigen is still unknown. The clonotype was recovered from a woman aged 55-69 years in good health and CMV-seropositive. Sequenced: PBMCs. This chain uses TRBV18 with TRBJ1-2, with unresolved D. The CDR3 DNA sequence: TGTGCCAGCTCACCCGGTCGAGTCTATGGCTACACCTTC. Translating gives CASSPGRVYGYTF.